This T cell receptor beta chain came from a study of T cells after yellow fever vaccination (dated by TCRdb to between 2018 and 2020). Background on the whole study: Libraries from fractions with low cell numbers were prepared with the SMART-Seq v4 Ultra Low Input RNA kit. To follow T-cell clones before and after primary and booster YFV17D yellow fever vaccination, bulk TCR alpha and beta repertoires were sequenced over time. The cohort comprised two healthy male donors, one aged 18 to 30 and one aged 30 to 40 years. Bulk PBMC replicates and cell subsets were isolated from blood drawn at multiple timepoints before and after both primary and secondary immunization.

As for this clonotype: Its recognized antigen is unknown. No much larger clone exists at a distance of one base, and base qualities are not known.

The CDR3 runs 16 residues from the cysteine to the valine. Here the CDR3 DNA is all that survives: 48 bases in frame from base 1. V lost 3 bases and J lost 4 bases; the stretch between them is 19 bases long. CDR1 is given as LGHNA and CDR2 as YSLEER, both from the germline V gene. Summary of the overall study and its limitations: The secondary T-cell response was found to be weaker but faster than the primary response, with a peak reached on day 5 rather than on day 15. A small share of clonotypes occurred in both CD4 and CD8 compartments, likely arising from convergent recombination. Computational filtering was required because FACS-sorted repertoires could contain abundant contaminating clonotypes from the bulk population. Because only a couple of donors were included in the study, the extent to which the findings can be generalized is limited. Most clones expanded after primary vaccination (about 95% of CD4 and over 80% of CD8) were re-detected after the booster, suggesting that broad memory maintenance occurred.

In light of the paper, this sample's treatment or condition label describes: live attenuated yellow fever vaccine strain. PBMCs were isolated from peripheral blood using a standard Ficoll-Paque protocol. CD4 and CD8 T-cell fractions were isolated with Dynabeads CD4 and CD8 positive selection kits. TriZol was used to extract RNA from bulk PBMCs, CD4 and CD8 fractions, and dextramer-positive and dextramer-negative fractions. The sequencer was an Illumina NovaSeq 6000. TCR cDNA was made using 5'RACE template switching, a step that added a universal primer site and unique molecular identifiers. Priming of cDNA synthesis was performed from both the TCR alpha and TCR beta constant segments. Library amplification used two PCR steps, and the second PCR step added sample barcodes and sequencing adapters. Sequencing of libraries was done on Illumina HiSeq 2500 (2x100 bp) or NovaSeq (2x150 bp). In the source study's methods: MIGEC was used to demultiplex reads and collapse the reads into UMI consensus sequences, and MiXCR was used for V(D)J alignment. Using edgeR on replicate PBMC samples, clonotypes were called vaccine-responding if FDR was below 0.01 and the log2 fold change was above 5 up to day 15. CD4 or CD8 identity was assigned to each bulk clonotype according to whether the clonotype was present at higher abundance in the sequenced CD4 repertoire or the sequenced CD8 repertoire. In-frame beta chains were kept once TCRdb had trimmed the public reads at Q25 with fastp and called clones with MiXCR. CDR3 protein duplicates are merged, each entry listing the most common genes and DNA. The V and J calls follow TCRdb's processing rather than the paper's. This sample gives approximately 260,000 distinct CDR3 sequences in total; 5.2% of them show up just once. The ten largest account for under 3.5% of the sample.

This clonotype was sampled from a man between 18 and 35 years old who received the YFV17D yellow fever vaccine. The source material was CD4+ T cells sorted from PBMCs, sampled on the day of the yellow fever booster vaccination. The V and J segments used are TRBV4-3 and TRBJ2-7; no D gene call is confident. The DNA sequence is TGCGCCAGCAGCCACAGACGGATCCAAAAAGATTACGAGCAGTACGTC. It translates to CASSHRRIQKDYEQYV.